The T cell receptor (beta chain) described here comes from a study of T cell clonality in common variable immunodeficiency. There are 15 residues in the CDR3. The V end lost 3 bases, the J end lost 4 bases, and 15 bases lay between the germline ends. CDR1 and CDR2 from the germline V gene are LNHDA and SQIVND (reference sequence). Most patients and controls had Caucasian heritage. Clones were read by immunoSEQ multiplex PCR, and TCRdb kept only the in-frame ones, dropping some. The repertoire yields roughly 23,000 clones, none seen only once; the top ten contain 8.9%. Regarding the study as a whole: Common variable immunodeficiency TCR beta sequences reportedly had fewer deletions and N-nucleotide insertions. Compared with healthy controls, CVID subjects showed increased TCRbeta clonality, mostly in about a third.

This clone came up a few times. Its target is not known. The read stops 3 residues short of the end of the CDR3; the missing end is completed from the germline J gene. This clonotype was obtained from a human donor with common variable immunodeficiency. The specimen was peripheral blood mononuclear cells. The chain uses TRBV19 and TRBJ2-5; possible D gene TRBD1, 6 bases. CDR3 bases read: TGTGCCAGTAGTATGCTGGGGGCAGGGTTAGAGACC. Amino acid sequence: CASSMLGAGLET. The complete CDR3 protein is CASSMLGAGLETQYF.